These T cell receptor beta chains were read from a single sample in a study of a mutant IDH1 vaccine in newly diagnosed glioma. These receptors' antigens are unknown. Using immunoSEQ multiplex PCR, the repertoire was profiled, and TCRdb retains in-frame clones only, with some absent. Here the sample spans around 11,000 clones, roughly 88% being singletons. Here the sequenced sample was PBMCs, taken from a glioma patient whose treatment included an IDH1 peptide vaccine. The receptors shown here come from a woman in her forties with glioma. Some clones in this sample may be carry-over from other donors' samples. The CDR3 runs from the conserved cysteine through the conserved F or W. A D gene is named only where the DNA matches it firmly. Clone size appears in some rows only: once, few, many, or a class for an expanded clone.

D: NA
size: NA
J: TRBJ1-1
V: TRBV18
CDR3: CASSPTGIDLEAFF
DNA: TGTGCCAGCTCCCCGACGGGTATTGACCTTGAAGCTTTCTTT

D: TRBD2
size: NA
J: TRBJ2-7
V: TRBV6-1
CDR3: CASRLTSGEPYEQYF
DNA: TGTGCCAGCAGGCTTACTAGCGGGGAACCCTACGAGCAGTACTTC

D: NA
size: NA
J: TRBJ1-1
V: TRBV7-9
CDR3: CASSLAGGYLEAFF
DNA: TGTGCCAGCAGTTTGGCGGGGGGTTACCTTGAAGCTTTCTTT

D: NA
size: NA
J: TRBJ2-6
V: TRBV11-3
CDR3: CASNQGETGANVLTF
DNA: TGTGCCAGCAACCAAGGGGAAACCGGGGCCAACGTCCTGACTTTC

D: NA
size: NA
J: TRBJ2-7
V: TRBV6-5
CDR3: CASRTSQGVSYEQYF
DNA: TGTGCCAGCAGGACTTCGCAAGGGGTCTCCTACGAGCAGTACTTC

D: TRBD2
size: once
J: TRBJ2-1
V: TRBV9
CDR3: CASSAHSSGSFYNEQFF
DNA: TGTGCCAGCAGCGCCCATTCTAGCGGGAGTTTCTACAATGAGCAGTTCTTC

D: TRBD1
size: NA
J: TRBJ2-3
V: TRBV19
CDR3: CASNDRGGSSTDTQYF
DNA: TGTGCCAGTAACGACAGGGGCGGATCTAGCACAGATACGCAGTATTTT

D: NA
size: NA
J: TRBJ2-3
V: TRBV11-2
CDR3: CASSPGRGYKDTDTQYF
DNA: TGTGCCAGCAGCCCCGGAAGGGGCTACAAAGACACAGATACGCAGTATTTT

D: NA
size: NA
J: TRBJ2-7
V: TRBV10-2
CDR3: CASSVVNEQYF
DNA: TGCGCCAGCAGTGTTGTCAACGAGCAGTACTTC

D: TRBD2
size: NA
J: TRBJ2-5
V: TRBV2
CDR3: CASSEGRLAGGQETQYF
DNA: TGTGCCAGCAGTGAGGGACGACTAGCGGGAGGTCAGGAGACCCAGTACTTC

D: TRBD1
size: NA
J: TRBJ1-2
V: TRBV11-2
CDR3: CASSPGQGRGYTF
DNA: TGTGCCAGCAGCCCGGGACAGGGTCGTGGCTACACCTTC

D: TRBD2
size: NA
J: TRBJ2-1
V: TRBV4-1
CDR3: CASSQDRLAGGPPGYEQFF
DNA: TGCGCCAGCAGCCAAGATCGGCTAGCGGGAGGCCCCCCAGGCTATGAGCAGTTCTTC

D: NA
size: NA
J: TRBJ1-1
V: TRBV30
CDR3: CAWIPEGGTEAFF
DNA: TGTGCCTGGATCCCAGAGGGGGGGACTGAAGCTTTCTTT

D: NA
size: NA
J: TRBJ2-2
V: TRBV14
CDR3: CASSQVDTGELFF
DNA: TGTGCCAGCAGCCAAGTCGACACCGGGGAGCTGTTTTTT

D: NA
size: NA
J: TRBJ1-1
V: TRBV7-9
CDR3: CASRVLGEGTEAFF
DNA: TGTGCCAGCAGGGTGCTCGGGGAAGGAACTGAAGCTTTCTTT

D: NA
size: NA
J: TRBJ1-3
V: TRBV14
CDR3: CASSFQGSGNTIYF
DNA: TGTGCCAGCAGTTTCCAGGGATCTGGAAACACCATATATTTT

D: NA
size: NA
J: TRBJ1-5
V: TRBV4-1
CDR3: CASSQGDQPQHF
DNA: TGCGCCAGCAGCCAGGGGGATCAGCCCCAGCATTTT

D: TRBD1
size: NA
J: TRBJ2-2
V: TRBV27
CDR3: CASSLRQGWTGELFF
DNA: TGTGCCAGCAGTTTAAGACAGGGTTGGACCGGGGAGCTGTTTTTT

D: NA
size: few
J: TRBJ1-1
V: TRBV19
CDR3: CASSIGTNTEAFF
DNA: TGTGCCAGTAGTATCGGGACCAACACTGAAGCTTTCTTT

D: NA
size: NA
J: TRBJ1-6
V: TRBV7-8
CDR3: CASSLFPPSGSDSPLHF
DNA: TGTGCCAGCAGCTTATTCCCCCCATCAGGGAGCGATTCACCCCTCCACTTT

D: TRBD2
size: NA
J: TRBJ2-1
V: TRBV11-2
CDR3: CASSHSGDGEQFF
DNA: TGTGCCAGCAGTCATAGCGGGGATGGTGAGCAGTTCTTC

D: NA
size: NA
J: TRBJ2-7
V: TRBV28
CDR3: CASRGLRDTDYEQYF
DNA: TGTGCCAGCAGGGGCCTCCGGGACACCGACTACGAGCAGTACTTC

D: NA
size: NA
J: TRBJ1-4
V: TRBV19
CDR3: CASSITTVFNEKLFF
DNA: TGTGCCAGTAGTATAACAACGGTTTTTAATGAAAAACTGTTTTTT

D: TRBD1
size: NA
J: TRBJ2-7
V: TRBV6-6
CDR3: CASSSAGTGNNEQYF
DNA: TGTGCCAGCAGTTCTGCCGGGACAGGGAACAACGAGCAGTACTTC

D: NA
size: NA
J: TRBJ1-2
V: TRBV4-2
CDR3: CASIPQPGGEVNYGYTF
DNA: TGTGCCAGCATACCCCAGCCTGGTGGGGAAGTTAACTATGGCTACACCTTC

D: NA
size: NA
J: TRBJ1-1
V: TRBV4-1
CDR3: CASSQARVGTEAFF
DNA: TGCGCCAGCAGCCAAGCAAGGGTAGGAACTGAAGCTTTCTTT